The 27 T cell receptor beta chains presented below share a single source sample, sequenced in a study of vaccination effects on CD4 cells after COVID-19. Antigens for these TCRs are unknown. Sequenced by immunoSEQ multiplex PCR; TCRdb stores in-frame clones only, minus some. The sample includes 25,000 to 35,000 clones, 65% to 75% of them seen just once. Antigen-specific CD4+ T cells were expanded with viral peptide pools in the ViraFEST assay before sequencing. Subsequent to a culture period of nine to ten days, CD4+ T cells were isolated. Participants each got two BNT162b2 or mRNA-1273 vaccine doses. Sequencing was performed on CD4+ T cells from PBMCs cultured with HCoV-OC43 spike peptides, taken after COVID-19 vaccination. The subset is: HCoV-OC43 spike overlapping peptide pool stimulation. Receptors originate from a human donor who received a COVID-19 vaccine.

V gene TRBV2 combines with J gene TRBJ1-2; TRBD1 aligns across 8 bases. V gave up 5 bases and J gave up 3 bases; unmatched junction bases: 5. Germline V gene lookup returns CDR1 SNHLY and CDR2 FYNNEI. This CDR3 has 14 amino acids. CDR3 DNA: TGTGCCAGCAGTCCTCGACAGGGGTACTATGGCTACACCTTC. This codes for CASSPRQGYYGYTF.

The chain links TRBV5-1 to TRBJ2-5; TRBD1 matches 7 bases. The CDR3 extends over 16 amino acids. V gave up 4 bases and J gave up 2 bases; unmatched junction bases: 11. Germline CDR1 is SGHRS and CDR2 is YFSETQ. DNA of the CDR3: TGCGCCAGCAGCCCCGGACAGGTGGTACAGCAAGAGACCCAGTACTTC. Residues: CASSPGQVVQQETQYF.

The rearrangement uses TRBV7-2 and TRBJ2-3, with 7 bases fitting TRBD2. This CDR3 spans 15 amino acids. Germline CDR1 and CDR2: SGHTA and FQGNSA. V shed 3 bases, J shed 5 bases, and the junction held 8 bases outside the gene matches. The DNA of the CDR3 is TGTGCCAGCAGCTTGGTAGAAACTAGCGTAGATACGCAGTATTTT. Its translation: CASSLVETSVDTQYF.

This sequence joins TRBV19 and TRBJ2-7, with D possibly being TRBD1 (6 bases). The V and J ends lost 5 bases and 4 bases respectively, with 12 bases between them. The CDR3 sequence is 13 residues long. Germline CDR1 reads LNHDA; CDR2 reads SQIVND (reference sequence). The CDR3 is CASSPRGRYEQYF. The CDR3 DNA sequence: TGTGCCAGTAGTCCCAGGGGTAGGTACGAGCAGTACTTC.

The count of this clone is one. This CDR3 is CASSPPGTSYEQYF. As DNA, the CDR3 is TGTGCCAGCTCACCACCTGGGACTTCCTACGAGCAGTACTTC. The rearrangement joins TRBV18 to TRBJ2-7; TRBD2 is a possible D gene (6 bases). Germline V lookup: CDR1 KGHSH, CDR2 LQKENI. Trimming cost V 0 bases and J 1 base, with 7 bases left between them. The CDR3 is made up of 14 amino acids.

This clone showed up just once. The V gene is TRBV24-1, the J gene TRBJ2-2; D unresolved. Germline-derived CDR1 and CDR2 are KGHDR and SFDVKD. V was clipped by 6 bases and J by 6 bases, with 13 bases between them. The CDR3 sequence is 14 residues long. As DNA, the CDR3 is TGTGCCACCAGTTTACATACTAACTCCGGGGAGCTGTTTTTT. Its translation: CATSLHTNSGELFF.

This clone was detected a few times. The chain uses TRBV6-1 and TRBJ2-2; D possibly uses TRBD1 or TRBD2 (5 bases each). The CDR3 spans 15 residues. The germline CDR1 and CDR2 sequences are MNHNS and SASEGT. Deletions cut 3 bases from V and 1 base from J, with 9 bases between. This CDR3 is CASSEPGRNTGELFF. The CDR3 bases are TGTGCCAGCAGTGAGCCAGGGAGGAACACCGGGGAGCTGTTTTTT.

The CDR3 sequence is CASSTSGSNSNQPQHF. In DNA form, the CDR3 reads TGTGCCAGTAGTACATCCGGTTCCAATAGCAATCAGCCCCAGCATTTT. This chain links TRBV19 with TRBJ1-5, with unresolved D. Trimming pared 4 bases from V and 0 bases from J, leaving 13 bases between. Germline CDR1 is LNHDA and CDR2 is SQIVND (reference sequence). CDR3 length: 16 amino acids.

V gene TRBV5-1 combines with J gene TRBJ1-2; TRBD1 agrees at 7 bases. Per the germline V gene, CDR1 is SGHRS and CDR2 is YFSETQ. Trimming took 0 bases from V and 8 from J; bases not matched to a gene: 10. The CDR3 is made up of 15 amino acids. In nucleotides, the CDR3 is TGCGCCAGCAGCTTGGCGGCAGGGGGAATAGGAGGCTACACCTTC. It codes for CASSLAAGGIGGYTF.

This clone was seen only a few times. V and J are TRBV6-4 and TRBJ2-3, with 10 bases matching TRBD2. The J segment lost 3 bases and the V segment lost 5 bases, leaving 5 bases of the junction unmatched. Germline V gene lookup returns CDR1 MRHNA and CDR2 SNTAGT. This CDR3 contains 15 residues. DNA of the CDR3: TGTGCCAGCAGTCCCGGGACTAGCGAGACAGATACGCAGTATTTT. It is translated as CASSPGTSETDTQYF.

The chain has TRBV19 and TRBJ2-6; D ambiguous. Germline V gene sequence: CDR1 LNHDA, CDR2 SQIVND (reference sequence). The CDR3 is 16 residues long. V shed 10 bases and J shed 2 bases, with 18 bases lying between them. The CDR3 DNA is TGTGCCACCTCATTTGTGTCGACCCCTGGGGCCAACGTCCTGACTTTC. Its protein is CATSFVSTPGANVLTF.

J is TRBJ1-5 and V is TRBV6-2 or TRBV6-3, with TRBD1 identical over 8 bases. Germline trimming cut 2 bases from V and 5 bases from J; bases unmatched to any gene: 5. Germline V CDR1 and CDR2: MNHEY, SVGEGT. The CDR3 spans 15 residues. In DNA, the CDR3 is TGTGCCAGCAGTTACCCCAGGGGGCCAGATCAGCCCCAGCATTTT. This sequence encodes CASSYPRGPDQPQHF.

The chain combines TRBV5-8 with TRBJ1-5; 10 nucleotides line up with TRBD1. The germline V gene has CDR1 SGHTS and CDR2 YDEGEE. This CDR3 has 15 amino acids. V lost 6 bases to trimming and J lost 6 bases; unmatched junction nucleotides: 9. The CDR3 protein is CASTRMTGGIQPQHF. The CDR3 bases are TGTGCCAGCACCAGAATGACAGGGGGCATTCAGCCCCAGCATTTT.

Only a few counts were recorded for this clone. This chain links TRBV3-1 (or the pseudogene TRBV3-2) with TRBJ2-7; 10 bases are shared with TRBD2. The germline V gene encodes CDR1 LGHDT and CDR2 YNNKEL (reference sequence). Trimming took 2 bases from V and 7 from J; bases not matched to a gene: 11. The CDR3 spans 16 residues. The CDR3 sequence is CASSQLGAGGPWEQYF. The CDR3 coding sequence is TGTGCCAGCAGCCAATTAGGAGCGGGAGGGCCGTGGGAGCAGTACTTC.

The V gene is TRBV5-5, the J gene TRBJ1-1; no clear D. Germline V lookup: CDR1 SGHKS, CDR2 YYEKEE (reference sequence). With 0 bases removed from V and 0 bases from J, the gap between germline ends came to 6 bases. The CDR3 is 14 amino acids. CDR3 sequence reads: CASSLASMNTEAFF. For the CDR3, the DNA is TGTGCCAGCAGCTTGGCTTCCATGAACACTGAAGCTTTCTTT.

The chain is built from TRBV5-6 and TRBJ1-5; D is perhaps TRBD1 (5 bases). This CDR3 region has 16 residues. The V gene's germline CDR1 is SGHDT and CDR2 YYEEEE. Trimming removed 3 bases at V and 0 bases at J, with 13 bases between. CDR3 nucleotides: TGTGCCAGCAGCTCCGGGGGACCGAATAGCAATCAGCCCCAGCATTTT. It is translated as CASSSGGPNSNQPQHF. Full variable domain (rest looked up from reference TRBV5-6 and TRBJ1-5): DAGVTQSPTHLIKTRGQQVTLRCSPKSGHDTVSWYQQALGQGPQFIFQYYEEEERQRGNFPDRFSGHQFPNYSSELNVNALLLGDSALYLCASSSGGPNSNQPQHFGDGTRLSIL.

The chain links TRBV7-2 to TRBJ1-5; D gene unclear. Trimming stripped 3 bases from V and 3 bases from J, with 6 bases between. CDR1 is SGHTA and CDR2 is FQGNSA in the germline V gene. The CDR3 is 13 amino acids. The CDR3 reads CASSFRTNQPQHF. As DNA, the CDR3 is TGTGCCAGCAGCTTCCGAACCAATCAGCCCCAGCATTTT.

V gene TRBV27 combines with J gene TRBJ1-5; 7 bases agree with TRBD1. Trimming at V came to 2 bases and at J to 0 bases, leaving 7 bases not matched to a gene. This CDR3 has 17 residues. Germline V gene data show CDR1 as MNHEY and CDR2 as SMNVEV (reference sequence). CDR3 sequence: CASSLRGRTNSNQPQHF. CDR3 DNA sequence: TGTGCCAGCAGTTTAAGGGGGCGGACGAATAGCAATCAGCCCCAGCATTTT.

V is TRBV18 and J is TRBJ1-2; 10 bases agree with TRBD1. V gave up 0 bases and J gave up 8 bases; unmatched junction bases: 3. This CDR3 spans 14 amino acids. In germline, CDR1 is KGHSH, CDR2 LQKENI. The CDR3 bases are TGTGCCAGCTCACCACCGGGACAGGGGACCGGCTACACCTTC. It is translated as CASSPPGQGTGYTF.

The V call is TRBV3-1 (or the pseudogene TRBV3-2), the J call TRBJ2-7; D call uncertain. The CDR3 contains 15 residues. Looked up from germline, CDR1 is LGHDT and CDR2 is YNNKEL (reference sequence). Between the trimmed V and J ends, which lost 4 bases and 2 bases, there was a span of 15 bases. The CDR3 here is CASSPETFKAYEQYF. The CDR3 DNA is TGTGCCAGCAGCCCAGAGACCTTCAAGGCCTACGAGCAGTACTTC.

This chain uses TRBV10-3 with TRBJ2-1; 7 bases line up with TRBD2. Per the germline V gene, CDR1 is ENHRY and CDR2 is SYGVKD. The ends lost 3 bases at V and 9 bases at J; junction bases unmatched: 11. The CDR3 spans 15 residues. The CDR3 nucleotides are TGTGCCATCAGTGATATAGTGGAGCGGGGAGTTGAGCAGTTCTTC. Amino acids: CAISDIVERGVEQFF.

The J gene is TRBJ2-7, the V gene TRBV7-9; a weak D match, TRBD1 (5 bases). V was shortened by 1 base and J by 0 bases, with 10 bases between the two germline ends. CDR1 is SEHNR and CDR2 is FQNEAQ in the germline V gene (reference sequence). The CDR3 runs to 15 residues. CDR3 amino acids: CASSLVQGLSYEQYF. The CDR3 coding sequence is TGTGCCAGCAGCTTAGTTCAGGGTCTCTCCTACGAGCAGTACTTC.

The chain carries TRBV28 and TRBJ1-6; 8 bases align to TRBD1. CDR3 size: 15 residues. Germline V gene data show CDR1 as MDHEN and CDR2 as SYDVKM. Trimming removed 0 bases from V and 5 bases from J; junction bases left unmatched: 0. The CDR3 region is CASSLWDRDNSPLHF. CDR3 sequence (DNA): TGTGCCAGCAGTTTATGGGACAGGGATAATTCACCCCTCCACTTT.

The CDR3 is CASSLKTDPPYEQYF. The CDR3 nucleotides are TGCGCCAGCAGCTTGAAGACCGACCCCCCCTACGAGCAGTACTTC. V usage is TRBV5-1 and J usage is TRBJ2-7, with D uncertain. Deletions cut 1 base from V and 2 bases from J, with 13 bases between. This CDR3 region has 15 residues. Germline V gene data show CDR1 as SGHRS and CDR2 as YFSETQ.

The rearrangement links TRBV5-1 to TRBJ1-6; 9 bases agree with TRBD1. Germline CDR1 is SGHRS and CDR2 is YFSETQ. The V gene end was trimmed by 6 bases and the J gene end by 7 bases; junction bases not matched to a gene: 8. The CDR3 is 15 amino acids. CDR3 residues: CASTLRQGENSPLHF. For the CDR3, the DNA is TGCGCCAGCACCCTCCGACAGGGGGAGAATTCACCCCTCCACTTT.

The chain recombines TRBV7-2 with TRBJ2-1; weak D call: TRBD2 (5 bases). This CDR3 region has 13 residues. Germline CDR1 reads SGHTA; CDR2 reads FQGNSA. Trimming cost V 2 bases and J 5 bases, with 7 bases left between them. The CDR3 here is CASSLSRDNEQFF. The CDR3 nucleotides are TGTGCCAGCAGCTTATCGAGGGACAATGAGCAGTTCTTC.

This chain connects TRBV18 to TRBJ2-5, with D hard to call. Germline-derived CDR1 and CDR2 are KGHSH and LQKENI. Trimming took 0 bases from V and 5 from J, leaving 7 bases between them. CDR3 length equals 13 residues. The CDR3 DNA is TGTGCCAGCTCACCACCGACAATGGAGACCCAGTACTTC. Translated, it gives CASSPPTMETQYF.